A single sample is the source of the 8 T cell receptor beta chains below, sequenced in a study of blood T cell repertoires in COVID-19 (dated by TCRdb to the early 2020s). The library was built by means of the immunoSEQ multiplex PCR assay. Sourced from immuneACCESS, this table was stored by TCRdb with only in-frame sequences that have V and J called. A share of the clones is absent; for the studies checked, an unresolved V gene accounts for under half, and the remainder has no known explanation. The sample data list a few hundred thousand clones, and 65% to 90% of these were observed just once. The ten largest account for 5.1% of the sample. Source material: peripheral blood. The receptors were sampled from a man in his forties or fifties with active or convalescent COVID-19.

The chain is built from TRBV24-1 and TRBJ1-1; D possibly corresponds to TRBD1 (5 bases). V gave up 6 bases and J gave up 3 bases, with 16 bases separating them. The CDR3 has 15 amino acids. Per germline, CDR1 KGHDR and CDR2 SFDVKD. The CDR3 loop reads CATSLHGTSYTEAFF. The CDR3 DNA reads as TGTGCCACCAGTCTCCACGGGACTTCCTACACTGAAGCTTTCTTT.

The chain carries TRBV27 and TRBJ1-2; TRBD1 matches at 7 bases. CDR3 length: 14 residues. Trimming took 6 bases from V and 2 from J; bases not matched to a gene: 6. Germline V gene data show CDR1 as MNHEY and CDR2 as SMNVEV (reference sequence). CDR3 bases: TGTGCCAGCAGAGGGCCGACAGGGAACTATGGCTACACCTTC. This gives the protein CASRGPTGNYGYTF.

The genes are TRBV5-1 and TRBJ1-1; possibly TRBD1 for D (6 bases). V lost 7 bases and J lost 6, with 22 bases in between. The germline V gene encodes CDR1 SGHRS and CDR2 YFSETQ. The CDR3 consists of 15 residues. The CDR3 is CASSFVGALVPEAFF. The CDR3 coding sequence is TGCGCCAGCTCCTTCGTGGGGGCCCTGGTCCCTGAAGCTTTCTTT. Together with reference TRBV5-1 and TRBJ1-1, the CDR3 gives the full variable domain: KAGVTQTPRYLIKTRGQQVTLSCSPISGHRSVSWYQQTPGQGLQFLFEYFSETQRNKGNFPGRFSGRQFSNSRSEMNVSTLELGDSALYLCASSFVGALVPEAFFGQGTRLTVV.

This clone appeared once. The V and J genes are TRBV7-8 and TRBJ2-1; D is perhaps TRBD2 (5 bases). Germline V gives CDR1 SGHVS, CDR2 FQNEAQ. Trimming left V 0 bases short and J 7 bases short, with 10 bases between. This CDR3 is 14 amino acids long. CDR3 nucleotide sequence: TGTGCCAGCAGCTTAGCGGGGAGTCGGAATGAGCAGTTCTTC. Protein product: CASSLAGSRNEQFF. The variable domain in full, completed from reference TRBV7-8 and TRBJ2-1, reads GAGVSQSPRYKVAKRGQDVALRCDPISGHVSLFWYQQALGQGPEFLTYFQNEAQLDKSGLPSDRFFAERPEGSVSTLKIQRTQQEDSAVYLCASSLAGSRNEQFFGPGTRLTVL.

The gene calls are TRBV30 and TRBJ1-1; 8 nucleotides agree with TRBD1. This CDR3 spans 13 amino acids. Per the germline V gene, CDR1 is GTSNPN and CDR2 is SVGIG (reference sequence). V lost 4 bases to trimming and J lost 3 bases; unmatched junction nucleotides: 4. The CDR3 DNA is TGTGCCTGGAATGGACAGGGACACACTGAAGCTTTCTTT. This codes for CAWNGQGHTEAFF.

The chain combines TRBV9 with TRBJ2-3; 9 positions agree with TRBD2. There are 14 residues in the CDR3. Germline V gives CDR1 SGDLS, CDR2 YYNGEE. Trimming at V came to 2 bases and at J to 5 bases, leaving 3 bases not matched to a gene. The CDR3 DNA follows: TGTGCCAGCAGCGTTAGCGGGAGACAAGATACGCAGTATTTT. The encoded protein is CASSVSGRQDTQYF.

This clone was seen a single time. CDR3 nucleotides: TGCAGCCCACGCGGGACAGGGACGTTACTCACCATATATTTT. Protein product: CSPRGTGTLLTIYF. This sequence joins TRBV29-1 and TRBJ1-3; 9 bases are shared with TRBD1. Trimming removed 8 bases from V and 9 bases from J; junction bases left unmatched: 14. Germline V gene sequence: CDR1 SQVTM, CDR2 ANQGSEA. This CDR3 contains 14 residues.

The chain recombines TRBV28 with TRBJ2-1; 10 nucleotides align to TRBD1. Germline V gene sequence: CDR1 MDHEN, CDR2 SYDVKM. The CDR3 loop spans 18 amino acids. Trimming removed 0 bases from V and 2 bases from J; junction bases left unmatched: 7. CDR3 nucleotides: TGTGCCAGCAGTTTATGGGGAGAGGGGACAGGGGCCTACAATGAGCAGTTCTTC. Protein product: CASSLWGEGTGAYNEQFF.